The entry that follows covers one TCR beta chain sequence. The sample comes from a study of blood T cell repertoires in COVID-19. The assay was immunoSEQ multiplex PCR, and TCRdb's table has in-frame clones only and misses some. Of around 150,000 clones in the sample, around 90% were seen once. Germline V lookup: CDR1 SGDLS, CDR2 YYNGEE. V lost 4 bases and J lost 1, with 8 bases in between. CDR3 length equals 13 residues. The sequenced material came from peripheral blood. The rearrangement joins TRBV9 to TRBJ1-1; D is uncertain. The sequence was obtained from a woman aged 55-75 years with active or convalescent COVID-19. CDR3 region: CASSPHGNTEAFF. The DNA for the CDR3 is TGTGCCAGCAGCCCCCACGGGAACACTGAAGCTTTCTTT.